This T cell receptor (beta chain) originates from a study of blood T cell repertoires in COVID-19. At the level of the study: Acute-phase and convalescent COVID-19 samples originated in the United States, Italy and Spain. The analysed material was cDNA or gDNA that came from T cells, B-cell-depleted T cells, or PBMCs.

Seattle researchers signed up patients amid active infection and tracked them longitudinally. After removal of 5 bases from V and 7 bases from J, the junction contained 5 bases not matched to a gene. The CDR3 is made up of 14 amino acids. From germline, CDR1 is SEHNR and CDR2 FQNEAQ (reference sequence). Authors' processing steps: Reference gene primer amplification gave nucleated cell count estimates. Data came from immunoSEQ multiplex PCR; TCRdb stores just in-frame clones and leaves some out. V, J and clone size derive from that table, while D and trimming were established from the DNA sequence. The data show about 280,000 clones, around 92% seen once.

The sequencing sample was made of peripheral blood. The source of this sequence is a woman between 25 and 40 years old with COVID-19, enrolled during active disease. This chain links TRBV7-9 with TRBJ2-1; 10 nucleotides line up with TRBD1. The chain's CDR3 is CASSGWTGGNEQFF. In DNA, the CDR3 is TGTGCCAGCAGCGGCTGGACAGGGGGGAATGAGCAGTTCTTC.